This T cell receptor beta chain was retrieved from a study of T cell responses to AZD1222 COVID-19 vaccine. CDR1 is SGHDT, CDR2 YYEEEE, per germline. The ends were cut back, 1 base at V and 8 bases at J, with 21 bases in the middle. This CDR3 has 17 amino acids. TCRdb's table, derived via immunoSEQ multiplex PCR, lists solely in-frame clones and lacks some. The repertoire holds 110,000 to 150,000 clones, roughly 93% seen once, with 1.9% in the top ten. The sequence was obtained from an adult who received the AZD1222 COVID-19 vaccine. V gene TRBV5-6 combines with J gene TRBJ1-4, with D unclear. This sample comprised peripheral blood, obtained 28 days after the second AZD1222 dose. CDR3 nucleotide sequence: TGTGCCAGCAGCTTGAAAGGCCAGGAAAGGATTAGGGAAAAACTGTTTTTT. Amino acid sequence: CASSLKGQERIREKLFF.